This TCR beta chain appears in the sequencing data of a study of blood T cells in healthy people across ages. Trimming removed 5 bases from V and 5 bases from J, with 15 bases in between. Germline V gene lookup returns CDR1 SGHTA and CDR2 FQGNSA. The CDR3 consists of 14 residues. Sample-barcoded 5' priming and a J-beta primer mix drove a second PCR of 7 to 11 cycles. TCRdb re-called the 5' RACE reads with MiXCR, one entry per CDR3 protein. This table holds 650,000 to 1,000,000 distinct CDR3 sequences, about 37% found once. This clonotype was seen a handful of times. The chain joins TRBV7-2 to TRBJ1-1; D remains ambiguous. Sequenced material: blood. The TCR was taken from a man younger than 35 in good health. CDR3 DNA: TGTGCCAGCAGCCCGACCGCCGGGGAGACTGAAGCTTTCTTT. Amino acid sequence: CASSPTAGETEAFF.